The subject of this entry is one TCR beta chain. This entry comes from a study of shared clonotypes between healthy human individuals. The CDR3 runs to 13 residues. Trimming stripped 5 bases from V and 4 bases from J, with 11 bases between. The germline gives CDR1 PRHDT, CDR2 FYEKMQ (reference sequence). The data were produced by immunoSEQ multiplex PCR, yet TCRdb's version contains in-frame clones alone and is incomplete. This sample has millions of clones, with about 95% found just once. Cells designated naive CD8 were CD45RO-negative and were positively selected for CCR7, with terminally differentiated effector memory CD45RA+ cells excluded.

Sequenced material: naive CD8+ T cells sorted from blood. This clonotype was sampled from a man aged 18 to 30 in good health. The V gene is TRBV13, the J gene TRBJ1-2; D call uncertain. The CDR3 region has the DNA TGTGCCAGCAGCGGAGGGATTGGCTATGGCTACACCTTC. Encoded protein: CASSGGIGYGYTF.